This T cell receptor beta chain was identified in a study of graft-versus-host responses after intestinal transplantation. Study background: Multivisceral, liver-intestinal, or isolated intestinal transplants were given to recipients.

Study outcomes and limitations: Patients who carried graft-donor T cell macrochimerism also had high graft-versus-host to host-versus-graft clonal ratios in their allografts. GvH clones turned up in recipient marrow; some had shown up first in ileum or blood.

This CDR3 region has 15 residues. Trimming removed 4 bases from V and 0 bases from J, with 13 bases in between. Germline-derived CDR1 and CDR2 are MDHEN and SYDVKM. The protocol was immunoSEQ multiplex PCR, while the TCRdb copy is restricted to in-frame clones and leaves out a portion. The profile shows 35,000 to 40,000 clones, around 83% of them singletons. Comment on this clone: What it recognizes is unknown.

Source: PBMCs, taken around 1,000 days after transplant. V usage is TRBV28 and J usage is TRBJ2-7, with D uncertain. The clonotype comes from a human patient who received an intestinal transplant, so some T cells may come from the graft donor. In nucleotides, the CDR3 is TGTGCCAGCAGTTCTGGGAAACTCCTCTCCTACGAGCAGTACTTC. The encoded protein is CASSSGKLLSYEQYF.